The rows below give T cell receptor beta chains drawn from one sample of a study of blood T cell repertoires in COVID-19. Repertoires were generated with immunoSEQ multiplex PCR, while TCRdb's copy carries only in-frame clones and drops some. Of 150,000 to 200,000 clones listed, over 70% are singletons. The sequencing input was peripheral blood. These receptors were collected from a man aged 60 to 69 with active or convalescent COVID-19. The CDR3 runs from the conserved cysteine through the conserved F or W. D genes are given only for firm matches.

d_call,j_call,v_call,cdr3_aa
.,TRBJ2-1,TRBV9,CASSVAISSYNEQFF
TRBD1,TRBJ2-3,TRBV7-3,CASSFDRGTDTQYF
.,TRBJ2-7,TRBV30,CAWKNRVEQYF
.,TRBJ2-7,TRBV30,CACLRRGGVTYEQYF
.,TRBJ2-5,TRBV28,CASSLGGAEETQYF
TRBD2,TRBJ2-3,TRBV30,CAWSGTGGPDTQYF
.,TRBJ2-7,TRBV29-1,CSVDSGGDEQYF
.,TRBJ2-5,TRBV6-5,CASSYSRQGWETQYF
TRBD2,TRBJ2-5,TRBV7-9,CASSLPRGLAGEQETQYF
TRBD1,TRBJ1-6,TRBV18,CASSPDRASSPLHF
TRBD2,TRBJ2-4,TRBV15,CATSSSPSGRASIQYF
TRBD1,TRBJ2-2,TRBV4-1,CASSQGGRGQDTGELFF
.,TRBJ2-2,TRBV30,CAWSLNPGELFF
.,TRBJ2-1,TRBV29-1,CSVGSGGTVYNEQFF
.,TRBJ1-2,TRBV7-2,CASSRSSGYGYTF
.,TRBJ2-7,TRBV19,CASSVGLDSYEQYF
TRBD1,TRBJ2-3,TRBV27,CASSLTGSTDTQYF
.,TRBJ2-7,TRBV19,CASSIRGSGSYEQYF
.,TRBJ2-2,TRBV28,CASSRGGSTGELFF
.,TRBJ2-1,TRBV6-2/TRBV6-3,CASSYVGVGWDNEQFF
TRBD1,TRBJ2-5,TRBV7-2,CASSVNRGETQYF
.,TRBJ1-3,TRBV29-1,CSARSGNTIYF
TRBD1,TRBJ2-7,TRBV6-6,CASSQGQGGGEQYF
TRBD1,TRBJ2-7,TRBV19,CASSPPGQAHEQYF
TRBD1,TRBJ1-1,TRBV7-9,CASSLSRQGATEAFF
.,TRBJ2-1,TRBV7-9,CASSLGARDEQFF
.,TRBJ1-2,TRBV19,CASSISPGGANNYGYTF
.,TRBJ2-1,TRBV6-4,CASSDSIAGEQFF
.,TRBJ2-3,TRBV18,CASSARGGTSTDTQYF
.,TRBJ1-5,TRBV18,CASSRAGQGTGNQPQHF
.,TRBJ1-6,TRBV30,CAWRRAVGASPLHF
TRBD1,TRBJ2-4,TRBV11-1,CASSQFRDRVRDIQYF
TRBD2,TRBJ2-3,TRBV7-2,CASSSLSGRGAAQYF
.,TRBJ1-1,TRBV10-3,CASKAGERTEAFF
TRBD1,TRBJ1-2,TRBV7-2,CASSSGTGNNYGYTF
.,TRBJ2-7,TRBV5-3,CARSLDGGLPCLEQYF
.,TRBJ2-1,TRBV30,CAWSVGGATYNEQFF
.,TRBJ1-1,TRBV9,CASSVAPRTEAFF
TRBD1,TRBJ1-5,TRBV18,CASSPLGQGENQPQHF
.,TRBJ2-4,TRBV28,CAIGGPVNIQYF
.,TRBJ1-5,TRBV4-2,CASSQVPGSNQPQHF
TRBD1,TRBJ2-6,TRBV2,CASSRTGQRSSGANVLTF
.,TRBJ2-5,TRBV28,CASSLDRFQETQYF
TRBD1,TRBJ2-3,TRBV4-3,CASSQDRQGAFTDTQYF
TRBD2,TRBJ2-5,TRBV10-3,CAISERLAGMETQYF
TRBD2,TRBJ2-1,TRBV19,CASSIDPPTGTSGNEQFF
TRBD1,TRBJ1-2,TRBV28,CASSPKGQGKWYGYTF
.,TRBJ2-1,TRBV7-2,CASSPEGGSIYNEQFF
TRBD2,TRBJ2-5,TRBV6-1,CASSEAGAGGGTQYF
TRBD2,TRBJ2-2,TRBV4-1,CASSYPSGRANTGELFF
.,TRBJ2-5,TRBV28,CASRRQETQYF
TRBD2,TRBJ2-7,TRBV18,CASSAAGTSGYYEQYF
.,TRBJ2-1,TRBV7-2,CASSATGFSENEQFF
.,TRBJ1-4,TRBV7-6,CASSLTPTRGEKLFF
.,TRBJ2-3,TRBV27,CASSLYAGVTDTQYF
.,TRBJ2-1,TRBV5-1,CASSLAGGNEQFF
TRBD2,TRBJ2-3,TRBV3-1/TRBV3-2,CASSHLSGGDTQYF
TRBD2,TRBJ2-7,TRBV5-1,CASSLGLAGIEQYF
.,TRBJ1-1,TRBV6-6,CASSYGGTEAFF
TRBD2,TRBJ2-1,TRBV2,CASSTSGSRYNEQFF